The 3 T cell receptor beta chains below were found in one sample sequenced in a study of blood T cell repertoires in COVID-19. Assay: immunoSEQ multiplex PCR; the TCRdb copy retains only in-frame clones and omits some. Counted here are roughly 300,000 clones, 75% to 95% occurring once; the ten biggest clones make up more than 0.95%. The specimen was PBMCs or T cells enriched from blood (not recorded which). The origin of the receptors is a woman in her twenties or thirties who had recovered from COVID-19.

The V and J genes are TRBV4-3 and TRBJ2-1; D perhaps matches TRBD1 (5 bases). Trimming took 0 bases from V and 8 from J, leaving 14 bases between them. CDR3 length: 15 residues. Germline lookup yields CDR1 LGHNA and CDR2 YSLEER. CDR3 coding DNA: TGCGCCAGCAGCCAAGAGCAGGGCAATGGTGATGAGCAGTTCTTC. Protein product: CASSQEQGNGDEQFF.

The chain combines TRBV7-8 with TRBJ1-2; D is ambiguous. The V gene's germline CDR1 is SGHVS and CDR2 FQNEAQ. V gave up 2 bases and J gave up 5 bases, with 12 bases separating them. CDR3 length: 14 amino acids. CDR3 sequence reads: CASSLQQRGYGYTF. For the CDR3, the DNA is TGTGCCAGCAGCTTACAACAACGAGGATATGGCTACACCTTC. Full variable domain (outside the CDR3, taken from reference TRBV7-8 and TRBJ1-2): GAGVSQSPRYKVAKRGQDVALRCDPISGHVSLFWYQQALGQGPEFLTYFQNEAQLDKSGLPSDRFFAERPEGSVSTLKIQRTQQEDSAVYLCASSLQQRGYGYTFGSGTRLTVV.

This clone came up once. The J gene is TRBJ2-7, the V gene TRBV19, with 13 nucleotides matching TRBD2. V was pared by 2 bases and J by 0 bases, with 4 bases of the junction left unmatched. This CDR3 is 17 amino acids long. Germline CDR1 is LNHDA and CDR2 is SQIVND (reference sequence). Written as DNA, the CDR3 is TGTGCCAGTAGTATAAGAGGGACTAGCGGGGACTCCTACGAGCAGTACTTC. This translates into CASSIRGTSGDSYEQYF. Full variable domain (outside the CDR3, taken from reference TRBV19 and TRBJ2-7): DGGITQSPKYLFRKEGQNVTLSCEQNLNHDAMYWYRQDPGQGLRLIYYSQIVNDFQKGDIAEGYSVSREKKESFPLTVTSAQKNPTAFYLCASSIRGTSGDSYEQYFGPGTRLTVT.